Listed below are T cell receptor beta chains from one sample, sequenced in a study of T cells after yellow fever vaccination. MiXCR, applied by TCRdb to the 5' RACE reads, yields one record per CDR3 protein. In the table there are 450,000 to 650,000 distinct CDR3 sequences, 20% to 25% of which are singletons. Sequenced material: PBMCs, taken approximately 22 days after the first yellow fever vaccination. The receptors were gathered from a man younger than 35 who received the YFV17D yellow fever vaccine. The CDR3 runs from the conserved cysteine through the conserved F or W. Each record gives: V gene, J gene, D gene, clone size, CDR3 protein, CDR3 DNA. D genes are given only for firm matches. Clone size is not always given. Where it is, it says once, few, many or a class for expanded clones.

v_gene: TRBV4-3; j_gene: TRBJ1-2; d_gene: .; abundance: few; CDR3aa: CASSPRGRDYGYTF; CDR3nt: TGCGCCAGCAGCCCCCGGGGGCGAGACTATGGCTACACCTTC
v_gene: TRBV4-1; j_gene: TRBJ1-2; d_gene: .; abundance: few; CDR3aa: CASSQERGDYGYTF; CDR3nt: TGCGCCAGCAGCCAAGAACGGGGGGACTATGGCTACACCTTC
v_gene: TRBV19; j_gene: TRBJ1-1; d_gene: .; abundance: few; CDR3aa: CASSNRQLNTEAFF; CDR3nt: TGTGCCAGTAGTAACAGACAATTGAACACTGAAGCTTTCTTT
v_gene: TRBV5-1; j_gene: TRBJ2-1; d_gene: .; abundance: .; CDR3aa: CASSLELGRGEREQFF; CDR3nt: TGCGCCAGCAGCTTGGAATTAGGCAGGGGGGAACGTGAGCAGTTCTTC
v_gene: TRBV28; j_gene: TRBJ1-1; d_gene: .; abundance: few; CDR3aa: CASSLWANTEAFF; CDR3nt: TGTGCCAGCAGTTTATGGGCGAACACTGAAGCTTTCTTT
v_gene: TRBV7-2; j_gene: TRBJ2-2; d_gene: TRBD1; abundance: .; CDR3aa: CASRPTGTGGSTGELFF; CDR3nt: TGTGCCAGCAGGCCGACCGGGACAGGGGGTTCAACCGGGGAGCTGTTTTTT
v_gene: TRBV7-2; j_gene: TRBJ2-6; d_gene: .; abundance: .; CDR3aa: CASSLDRSGANVLTF; CDR3nt: TGTGCCAGCAGCTTAGATCGGTCTGGGGCCAACGTCCTGACTTTC
v_gene: TRBV11-2; j_gene: TRBJ2-3; d_gene: TRBD2; abundance: few; CDR3aa: CASSRTSGGLDTQYF; CDR3nt: TGTGCCAGCAGCCGGACTAGCGGGGGGTTAGATACGCAGTATTTT
v_gene: TRBV12-3/TRBV12-4; j_gene: TRBJ2-2; d_gene: .; abundance: .; CDR3aa: CASSFRNTGELFF; CDR3nt: TGTGCCAGCAGTTTCAGGAACACCGGGGAGCTGTTTTTT
v_gene: TRBV12-3/TRBV12-4; j_gene: TRBJ1-6; d_gene: .; abundance: few; CDR3aa: CASSFLGDNSPLHF; CDR3nt: TGTGCCAGCAGTTTCTTGGGTGATAATTCACCCCTCCACTTT
v_gene: TRBV20-1; j_gene: TRBJ1-5; d_gene: TRBD1; abundance: .; CDR3aa: CSASGTDYSNQPQHF; CDR3nt: TGCAGTGCTAGTGGGACAGATTATAGCAATCAGCCCCAGCATTTT
v_gene: TRBV10-3; j_gene: TRBJ2-3; d_gene: TRBD2; abundance: few; CDR3aa: CAIRGLAGGQDTQYF; CDR3nt: TGTGCCATCAGGGGATTAGCGGGGGGTCAAGATACGCAGTATTTT
v_gene: TRBV20-1; j_gene: TRBJ1-1; d_gene: .; abundance: .; CDR3aa: CSAGGHPGVNTEAFF; CDR3nt: TGCAGTGCTGGAGGCCACCCAGGAGTGAACACTGAAGCTTTCTTT
v_gene: TRBV5-1; j_gene: TRBJ2-7; d_gene: TRBD2; abundance: few; CDR3aa: CASSGGGYTYEQYF; CDR3nt: TGCGCCAGCAGCGGCGGGGGGTACACCTACGAGCAGTACTTC
v_gene: TRBV12-3/TRBV12-4; j_gene: TRBJ1-1; d_gene: TRBD1; abundance: .; CDR3aa: CASTLAPGGRTTEAFF; CDR3nt: TGTGCCAGCACCCTGGCCCCAGGGGGCCGGACCACTGAAGCTTTCTTT
v_gene: TRBV5-5; j_gene: TRBJ2-1; d_gene: .; abundance: few; CDR3aa: CASSLWQGHGEQFF; CDR3nt: TGTGCCAGCAGCTTGTGGCAGGGCCATGGGGAGCAGTTCTTC
v_gene: TRBV12-3/TRBV12-4; j_gene: TRBJ1-2; d_gene: .; abundance: few; CDR3aa: CASSFTLDYGYTF; CDR3nt: TGTGCCAGCAGTTTTACGTTGGACTATGGCTACACCTTC
v_gene: TRBV24-1; j_gene: TRBJ1-2; d_gene: .; abundance: .; CDR3aa: CATSDSRDYANYGYTF; CDR3nt: TGTGCCACCAGTGATTCGCGGGATTATGCTAACTATGGCTACACCTTC
v_gene: TRBV4-3; j_gene: TRBJ2-2; d_gene: .; abundance: few; CDR3aa: CASSQDSATNTGELFF; CDR3nt: TGCGCCAGCAGCCAAGATTCGGCTACGAACACCGGGGAGCTGTTTTTT
v_gene: TRBV12-3/TRBV12-4; j_gene: TRBJ2-5; d_gene: .; abundance: few; CDR3aa: CASSTGKETQYF; CDR3nt: TGTGCCAGCAGTACAGGGAAAGAGACCCAGTACTTC
v_gene: TRBV19; j_gene: TRBJ2-1; d_gene: .; abundance: .; CDR3aa: CASSMRLNEQFF; CDR3nt: TGTGCCAGTAGTATGAGGTTGAATGAGCAGTTCTTC
v_gene: TRBV10-3; j_gene: TRBJ1-1; d_gene: .; abundance: .; CDR3aa: CAIRENTEAFF; CDR3nt: TGTGCCATAAGGGAGAACACTGAAGCTTTCTTT
v_gene: TRBV7-2; j_gene: TRBJ2-1; d_gene: TRBD2; abundance: few; CDR3aa: CASSLVAGGATDEQFF; CDR3nt: TGTGCCAGCAGCTTAGTAGCGGGGGGGGCGACGGATGAGCAGTTCTTC
v_gene: TRBV28; j_gene: TRBJ1-2; d_gene: .; abundance: .; CDR3aa: CASRSPPGHVYGYTF; CDR3nt: TGTGCCAGCAGGTCGCCCCCGGGACACGTCTATGGCTACACCTTC
v_gene: TRBV5-4; j_gene: TRBJ2-5; d_gene: TRBD2; abundance: .; CDR3aa: CASSLVRTSPETQYF; CDR3nt: TGTGCCAGCAGCTTGGTTCGGACTAGCCCTGAGACCCAGTACTTC
v_gene: TRBV18; j_gene: TRBJ2-3; d_gene: .; abundance: .; CDR3aa: CASSPQPHADTQYF; CDR3nt: TGTGCCAGCTCACCACAACCTCACGCAGATACGCAGTATTTT